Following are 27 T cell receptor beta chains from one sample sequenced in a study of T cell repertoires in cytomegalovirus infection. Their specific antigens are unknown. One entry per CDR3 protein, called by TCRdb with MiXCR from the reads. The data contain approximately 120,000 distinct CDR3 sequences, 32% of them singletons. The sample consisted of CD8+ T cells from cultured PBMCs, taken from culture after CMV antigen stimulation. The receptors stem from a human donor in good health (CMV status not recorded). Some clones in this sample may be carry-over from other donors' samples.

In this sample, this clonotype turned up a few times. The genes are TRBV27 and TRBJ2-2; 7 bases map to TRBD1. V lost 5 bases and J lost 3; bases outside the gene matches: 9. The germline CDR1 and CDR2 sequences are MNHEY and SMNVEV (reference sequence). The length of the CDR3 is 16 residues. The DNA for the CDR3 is TGTGCCAGCAGTCCGAGACAGGGCGGACACACCGGGGAGCTGTTTTTT. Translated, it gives CASSPRQGGHTGELFF.

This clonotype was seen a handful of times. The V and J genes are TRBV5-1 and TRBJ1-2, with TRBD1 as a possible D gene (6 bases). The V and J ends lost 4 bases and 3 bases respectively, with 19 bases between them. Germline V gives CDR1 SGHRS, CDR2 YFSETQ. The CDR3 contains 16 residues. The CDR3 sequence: CASSPDSKGEDYGYTF. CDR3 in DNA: TGCGCCAGCAGCCCGGACAGCAAAGGAGAGGACTATGGCTACACCTTC.

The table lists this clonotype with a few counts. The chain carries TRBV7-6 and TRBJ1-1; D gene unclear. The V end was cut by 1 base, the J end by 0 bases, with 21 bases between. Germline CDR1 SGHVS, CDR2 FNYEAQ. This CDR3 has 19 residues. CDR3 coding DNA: TGTGCCAGCAGCTTAGTCTTGTTGTCTGAAACGGACGTGAACACTGAAGCTTTCTTT. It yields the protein CASSLVLLSETDVNTEAFF. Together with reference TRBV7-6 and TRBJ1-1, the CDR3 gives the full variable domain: GAGVSQSPRYKVTKRGQDVALRCDPISGHVSLYWYRQALGQGPEFLTYFNYEAQQDKSGLPNDRFSAERPEGSISTLTIQRTEQRDSAMYRCASSLVLLSETDVNTEAFFGQGTRLTVV.

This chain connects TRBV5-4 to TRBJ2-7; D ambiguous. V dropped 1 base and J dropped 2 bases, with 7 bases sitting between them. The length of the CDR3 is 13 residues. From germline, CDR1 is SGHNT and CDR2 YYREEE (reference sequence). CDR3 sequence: CASSLFLTYEQYF. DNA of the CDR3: TGTGCCAGCAGCTTGTTCCTCACCTACGAGCAGTACTTC.

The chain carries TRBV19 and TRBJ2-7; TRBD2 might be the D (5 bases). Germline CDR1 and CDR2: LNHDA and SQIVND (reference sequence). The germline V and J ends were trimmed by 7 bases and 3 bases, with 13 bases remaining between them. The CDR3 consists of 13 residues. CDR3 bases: TGTGCCAGTAAATCCGGGAAAGGCTACGAGCAGTACTTC. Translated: CASKSGKGYEQYF.

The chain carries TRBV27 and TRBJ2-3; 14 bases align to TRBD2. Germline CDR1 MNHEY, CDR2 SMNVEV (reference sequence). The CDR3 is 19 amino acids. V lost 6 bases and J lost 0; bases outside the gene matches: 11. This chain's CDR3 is CASRPSGLAGVGSTDTQYF. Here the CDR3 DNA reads TGTGCCAGCAGACCATCGGGACTAGCGGGGGTGGGTAGCACAGATACGCAGTATTTT.

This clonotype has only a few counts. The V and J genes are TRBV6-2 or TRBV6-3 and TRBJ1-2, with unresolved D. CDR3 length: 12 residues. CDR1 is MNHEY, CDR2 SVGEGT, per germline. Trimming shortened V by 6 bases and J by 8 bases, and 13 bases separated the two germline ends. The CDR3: CASSPISSGYTF. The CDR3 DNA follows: TGTGCCAGCAGCCCAATATCGTCCGGCTACACCTTC.

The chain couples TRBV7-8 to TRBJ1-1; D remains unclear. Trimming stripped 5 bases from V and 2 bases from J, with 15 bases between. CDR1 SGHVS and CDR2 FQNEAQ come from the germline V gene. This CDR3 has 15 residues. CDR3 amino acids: CASSPTGRLNTEAFF. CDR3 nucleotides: TGTGCCAGCAGCCCCACGGGCCGACTTAACACTGAAGCTTTCTTT.

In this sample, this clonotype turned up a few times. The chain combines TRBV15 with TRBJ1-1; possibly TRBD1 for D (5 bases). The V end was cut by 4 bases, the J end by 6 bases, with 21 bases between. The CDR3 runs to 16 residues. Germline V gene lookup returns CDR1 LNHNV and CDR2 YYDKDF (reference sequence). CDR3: CATSMGRQAGLAEAFF. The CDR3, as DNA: TGTGCCACCAGCATGGGCCGCCAGGCAGGGCTCGCTGAAGCTTTCTTT.

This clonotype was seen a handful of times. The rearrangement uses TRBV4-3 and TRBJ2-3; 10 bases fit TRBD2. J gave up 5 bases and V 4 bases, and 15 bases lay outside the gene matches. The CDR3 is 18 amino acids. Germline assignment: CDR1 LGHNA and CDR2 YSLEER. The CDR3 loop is CASSPLGVAGGPVDTQYF. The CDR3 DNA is TGCGCCAGCAGCCCCCTGGGGGTAGCGGGGGGACCGGTAGATACGCAGTATTTT.

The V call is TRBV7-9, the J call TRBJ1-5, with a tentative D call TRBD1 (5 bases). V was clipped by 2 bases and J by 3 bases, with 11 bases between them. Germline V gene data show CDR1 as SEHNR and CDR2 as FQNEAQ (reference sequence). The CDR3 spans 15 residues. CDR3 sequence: CASSLSLGDNQPQHF. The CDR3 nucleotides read TGTGCCAGCAGCTTATCACTAGGGGACAATCAGCCCCAGCATTTT.

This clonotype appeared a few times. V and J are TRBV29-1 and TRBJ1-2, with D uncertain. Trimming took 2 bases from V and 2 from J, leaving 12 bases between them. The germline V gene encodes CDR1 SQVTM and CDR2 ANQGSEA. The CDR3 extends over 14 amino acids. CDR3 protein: CSVEYYSGNYGYTF. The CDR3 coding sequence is TGCAGCGTTGAATACTACAGTGGCAACTATGGCTACACCTTC.

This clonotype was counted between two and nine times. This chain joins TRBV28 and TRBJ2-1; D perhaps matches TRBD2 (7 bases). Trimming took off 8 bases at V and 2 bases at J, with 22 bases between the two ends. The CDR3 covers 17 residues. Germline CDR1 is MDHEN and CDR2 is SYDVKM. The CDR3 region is CASAPRLAGATYNEQFF. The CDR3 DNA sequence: TGTGCCAGCGCCCCCCGGTTGGCGGGGGCCACCTACAATGAGCAGTTCTTC.

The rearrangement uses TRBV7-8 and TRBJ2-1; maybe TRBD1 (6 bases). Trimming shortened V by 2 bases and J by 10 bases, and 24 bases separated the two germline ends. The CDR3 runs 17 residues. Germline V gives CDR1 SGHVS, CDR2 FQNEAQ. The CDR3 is CASSLSHQGLLGSEQFF. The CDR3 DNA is TGTGCCAGCAGCTTATCGCACCAGGGGTTGCTAGGTTCGGAGCAGTTCTTC.

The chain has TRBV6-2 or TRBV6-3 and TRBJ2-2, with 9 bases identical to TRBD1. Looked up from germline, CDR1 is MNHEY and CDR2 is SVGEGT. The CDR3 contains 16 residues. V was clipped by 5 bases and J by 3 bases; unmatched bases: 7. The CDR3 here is CASSADRDRDTGELFF. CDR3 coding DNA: TGTGCCAGCAGTGCGGACCGGGACAGGGACACCGGGGAGCTGTTTTTT.

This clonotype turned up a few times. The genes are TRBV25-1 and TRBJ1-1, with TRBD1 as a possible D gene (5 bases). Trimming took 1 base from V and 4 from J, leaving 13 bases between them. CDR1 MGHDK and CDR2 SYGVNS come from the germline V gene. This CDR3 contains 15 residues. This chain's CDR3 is CASSELIGDGTEAFF. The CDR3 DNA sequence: TGTGCCAGCAGTGAATTAATAGGGGATGGCACTGAAGCTTTCTTT.

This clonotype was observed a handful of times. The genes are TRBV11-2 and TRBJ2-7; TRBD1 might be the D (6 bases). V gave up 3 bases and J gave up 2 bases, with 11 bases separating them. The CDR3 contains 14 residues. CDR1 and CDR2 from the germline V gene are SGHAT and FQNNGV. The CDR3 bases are TGTGCCAGCAGCTTTTCGGCAGGGGCCTACGAGCAGTACTTC. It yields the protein CASSFSAGAYEQYF.

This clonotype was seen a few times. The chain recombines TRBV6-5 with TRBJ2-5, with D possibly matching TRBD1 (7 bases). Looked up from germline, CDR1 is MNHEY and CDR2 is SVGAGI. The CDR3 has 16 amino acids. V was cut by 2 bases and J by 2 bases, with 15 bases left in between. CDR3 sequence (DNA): TGTGCCAGCAGTTACGCATCAGGGGGGAGTCAAGAGACCCAGTACTTC. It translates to CASSYASGGSQETQYF.

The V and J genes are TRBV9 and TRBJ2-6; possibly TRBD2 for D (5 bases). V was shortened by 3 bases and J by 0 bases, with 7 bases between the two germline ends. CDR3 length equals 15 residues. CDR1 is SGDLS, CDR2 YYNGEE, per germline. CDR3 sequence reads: CASSAGYSGANVLTF. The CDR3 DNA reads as TGTGCCAGCAGCGCGGGATACTCTGGGGCCAACGTCCTGACTTTC.

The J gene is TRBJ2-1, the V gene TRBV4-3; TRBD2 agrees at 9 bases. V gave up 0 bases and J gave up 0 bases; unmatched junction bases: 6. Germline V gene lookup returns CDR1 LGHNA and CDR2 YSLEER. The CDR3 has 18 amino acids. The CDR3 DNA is TGCGCCAGCAGCCAAGAGAGTCTAGCGGGGAGCTCCTACAATGAGCAGTTCTTC. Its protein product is CASSQESLAGSSYNEQFF.

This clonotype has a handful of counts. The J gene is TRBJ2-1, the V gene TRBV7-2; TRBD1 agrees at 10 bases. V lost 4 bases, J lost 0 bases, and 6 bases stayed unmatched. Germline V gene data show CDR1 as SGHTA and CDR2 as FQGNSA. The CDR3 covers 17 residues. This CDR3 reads CASSSHRQGASYNEQFF. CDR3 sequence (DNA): TGTGCCAGCAGCTCCCACCGACAGGGGGCCTCCTACAATGAGCAGTTCTTC.

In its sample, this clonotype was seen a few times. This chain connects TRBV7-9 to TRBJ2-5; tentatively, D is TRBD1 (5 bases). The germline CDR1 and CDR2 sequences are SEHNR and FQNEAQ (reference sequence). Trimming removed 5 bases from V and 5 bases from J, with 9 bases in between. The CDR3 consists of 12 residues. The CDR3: CASSMKGETQYF. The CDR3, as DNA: TGTGCCAGCAGCATGAAGGGGGAGACCCAGTACTTC.

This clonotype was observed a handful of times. CDR3 bases: TGTGCCAGCAGTCCAATACCGACAGGGGACTATGGCTACACCTTC. Translation: CASSPIPTGDYGYTF. The chain is built from TRBV6-6 and TRBJ1-2, with 8 bases lining up with TRBD1. Germline CDR1 MNHNY, CDR2 SVGAGI (reference sequence). The trim removed 5 bases at V and 3 bases at J, leaving 8 bases unmatched. CDR3 length: 15 residues.

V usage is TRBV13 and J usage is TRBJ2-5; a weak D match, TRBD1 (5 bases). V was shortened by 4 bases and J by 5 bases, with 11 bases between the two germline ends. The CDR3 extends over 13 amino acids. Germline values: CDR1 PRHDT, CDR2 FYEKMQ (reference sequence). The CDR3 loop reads CASSSAGRETQYF. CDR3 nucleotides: TGTGCCAGCAGCTCCGCAGGGCGGGAGACCCAGTACTTC. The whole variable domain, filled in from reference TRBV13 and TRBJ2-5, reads AAGVIQSPRHLIKEKRETATLKCYPIPRHDTVYWYQQGPGQDPQFLISFYEKMQSDKGSIPDRFSAQQFSDYHSELNMSSLELGDSALYFCASSSAGRETQYFGPGTRLLVL.

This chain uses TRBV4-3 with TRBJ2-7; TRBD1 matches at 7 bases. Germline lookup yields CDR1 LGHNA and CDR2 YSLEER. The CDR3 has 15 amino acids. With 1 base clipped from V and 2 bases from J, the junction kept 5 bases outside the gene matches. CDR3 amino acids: CASSQGIGTAYEQYF. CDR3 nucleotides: TGCGCCAGCAGCCAAGGGATTGGGACAGCCTACGAGCAGTACTTC.

The CDR3: CASSPTHFADTQYF. The CDR3 nucleotides read TGTGCCAGCTCACCAACACACTTCGCGGATACGCAGTATTTT. V and J are TRBV18 and TRBJ2-3; no clear D. Per the germline V gene, CDR1 is KGHSH and CDR2 is LQKENI. The CDR3 is made up of 14 amino acids. V was clipped by 2 bases and J by 6 bases, with 12 bases between them. The whole variable domain, remainder taken from reference TRBV18 and TRBJ2-3, is NAGVMQNPRHLVRRRGQEARLRCSPMKGHSHVYWYRQLPEEGLKFMVYLQKENIIDESGMPKERFSAEFPKEGPSILRIQQVVRGDSAAYFCASSPTHFADTQYFGPGTRLTVL.

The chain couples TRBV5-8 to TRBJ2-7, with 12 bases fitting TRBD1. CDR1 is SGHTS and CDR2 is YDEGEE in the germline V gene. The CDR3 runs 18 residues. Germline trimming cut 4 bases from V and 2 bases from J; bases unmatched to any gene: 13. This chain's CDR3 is CASSRGTGGLKLPYEQYF. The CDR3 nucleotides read TGTGCCAGCAGCAGGGGGACAGGGGGCTTAAAACTCCCCTACGAGCAGTACTTC.